These 31 T cell receptor beta chains came from one sample sequenced in a study of cytomegalovirus exposure and HLA in healthy donors (dated 2017 in TCRdb). The library was produced with the immunoSEQ multiplex PCR assay. For the multiplex PCR, a mixture combining 60 forward primers for TCR Vbeta segments and 13 reverse primers for TCR Jbeta segments was used. TCRdb took this table from immuneACCESS and kept in-frame rearrangements with V and J called. Such tables lack part of the clones; where checked against another copy, unresolved V genes explain under half of the gap, and the rest is unexplained. The sample data list some 250,000 clones, and roughly 80% of these were observed just once. In total, the top ten clones hold 5% to 6% of the sample. Specimen: PBMCs. All receptors come from a woman aged 40-49 years in good health and CMV-seropositive.

This chain uses TRBV28 with TRBJ1-1; TRBD1 matches 7 bases. CDR1 and CDR2 (germline): MDHEN, SYDVKM. V gave up 11 bases and J gave up 5 bases; unmatched junction bases: 11. This CDR3 contains 13 residues. DNA for the CDR3: TGTGCCTCCCACTGGACAGGAGGGACTGAAGCTTTCTTT. This sequence encodes CASHWTGGTEAFF.

In this sample, this clone turned up a few times. The chain employs TRBV7-6 and TRBJ1-2, with 8 bases aligning to TRBD1. This CDR3 has 13 amino acids. Germline V gene data show CDR1 as SGHVS and CDR2 as FNYEAQ. After removal of 4 bases from V and 6 bases from J, the junction contained 4 bases not matched to a gene. The CDR3 coding sequence is TGTGCCAGCAGCTCGACAGGGGAGCATGGCTACACCTTC. Protein sequence: CASSSTGEHGYTF.

This chain's CDR3 is CASSQGQGKGSPLHF. The CDR3 DNA is TGCGCCAGCAGCCAAGGACAGGGAAAGGGTTCACCCCTCCACTTT. The gene calls are TRBV4-1 and TRBJ1-6, with 7 bases fitting TRBD1. From germline, CDR1 is MGHRA and CDR2 YSYEKL. J lost 9 bases, V lost 1 base, and 6 bases had no gene match. This CDR3 contains 15 residues.

The V gene is TRBV9, the J gene TRBJ1-1; 7 bases match TRBD1. V trimming: 0 bases; J trimming: 0 bases; junction bases outside the gene matches: 11. From germline, CDR1 is SGDLS and CDR2 YYNGEE. The CDR3 sequence is 18 residues long. The chain's CDR3 is CASSVGTGESLMNTEAFF. Written as DNA, the CDR3 is TGTGCCAGCAGCGTAGGGACAGGAGAGAGTCTGATGAACACTGAAGCTTTCTTT. The full variable domain, with the rest looked up from reference TRBV9 and TRBJ1-1, is DSGVTQTPKHLITATGQRVTLRCSPRSGDLSVYWYQQSLDQGLQFLIQYYNGEERAKGNILERFSAQQFPDLHSELNLSSLELGDSALYFCASSVGTGESLMNTEAFFGQGTRLTVV.

This clone was observed once. The gene calls are TRBV13 and TRBJ1-2, with D tentatively TRBD1 (6 bases). Trimming removed 3 bases from V and 8 bases from J, with 13 bases in between. The CDR3 has 13 residues. Germline CDR1 and CDR2: PRHDT and FYEKMQ (reference sequence). The CDR3 loop reads CASSLRGGGGYTF. The CDR3 bases are TGTGCCAGCAGCTTGAGGGGGGGCGGAGGCTACACCTTC.

V usage is TRBV6-5 and J usage is TRBJ1-6; a possible D gene is TRBD1 (5 bases). The CDR3 is 14 residues long. V lost 6 bases and J lost 7, with 13 bases in between. From germline, CDR1 is MNHEY and CDR2 SVGAGI. The CDR3 reads CASRAGLSNSPLHF. The CDR3 region has the DNA TGTGCCAGCAGAGCGGGACTTTCGAATTCACCCCTCCACTTT.

CDR3 DNA sequence: TGTGCCAGCAGCTCCCTTAGCGGGGGCCAAGAGACCCAGTACTTC. Encoded protein: CASSSLSGGQETQYF. The genes are TRBV7-9 and TRBJ2-5; TRBD2 aligns across 9 bases. V lost 4 bases and J lost 1; bases outside the gene matches: 4. This CDR3 region has 15 residues. Germline CDR1 and CDR2: SEHNR and FQNEAQ (reference sequence).

The CDR3 here is CASSIVGGNQPQHF. CDR3 nucleotides: TGTGCCAGTAGTATAGTGGGAGGAAATCAGCCCCAGCATTTT. V gene TRBV19 combines with J gene TRBJ1-5, with no clear D. The V end lost 1 base, the J end lost 4 bases, and 8 bases lay between the germline ends. The CDR3 length is 14 residues. Germline CDR1 is LNHDA and CDR2 is SQIVND (reference sequence).

The chain carries TRBV19 and TRBJ1-3; 8 bases fit TRBD1. The CDR3 has 14 amino acids. Germline V CDR1 and CDR2: LNHDA, SQIVND (reference sequence). V shed 3 bases and J 7 bases; nucleotides not matched to a gene: 5. CDR3 in amino acids: CASSIGQGRNTIYF. For the CDR3, the DNA is TGTGCCAGTAGTATCGGACAGGGCCGGAACACCATATATTTT.

The J gene is TRBJ1-1, the V gene TRBV11-2; 9 bases fit TRBD1. With 3 bases clipped from V and 4 bases from J, the junction kept 12 bases outside the gene matches. Germline V gene lookup returns CDR1 SGHAT and CDR2 FQNNGV. The CDR3 has 17 residues. The DNA of the CDR3 is TGTGCCAGCAGCTTTCCCCGGGGACAGGGACGGGGCACTGAAGCTTTCTTT. Its protein is CASSFPRGQGRGTEAFF.

Turning to this clone: Germline and junction disagree at one end, which may indicate a read error. The V and J genes are TRBV7-9 and TRBJ2-7; 10 nucleotides match TRBD1. CDR1 and CDR2 from the germline V gene are SEHNR and FQNEAQ (reference sequence). The CDR3 loop spans 14 amino acids. As DNA, the CDR3 is TGTTCCAGCAGCTTGGGGACAGGGGACTACGAGCAGTACTTC. Translation: CSSSLGTGDYEQYF.

The J gene is TRBJ1-5, the V gene TRBV7-6; the D gene is possibly TRBD1 (6 bases). V was clipped by 1 base and J by 2 bases, with 9 bases between them. The CDR3 has 15 amino acids. Germline CDR1 reads SGHVS; CDR2 reads FNYEAQ. Here the CDR3 reads CASSLGRQGNQPQHF. The CDR3 DNA reads as TGTGCCAGCAGCTTAGGGCGACAGGGCAATCAGCCCCAGCATTTT.

This rearrangement joins TRBV5-1 to TRBJ1-3; 7 bases align to TRBD1. This CDR3 spans 15 amino acids. Germline loops: CDR1 SGHRS, CDR2 YFSETQ. The V segment lost 4 bases and the J segment 0 bases; nucleotides outside the gene matches: 4. CDR3 residues: CASSRDRGSGNTIYF. The CDR3 DNA reads TGCGCCAGCAGCCGGGACAGAGGCTCTGGAAACACCATATATTTT.

The chain's CDR3 is CASRAGGGPYGYTF. CDR3 DNA sequence: TGTGCCAGCAGGGCGGGGGGCGGACCCTATGGCTACACCTTC. The V and J genes are TRBV6-1 and TRBJ1-2; tentatively, D is TRBD1 (6 bases). Trimming took off 6 bases at V and 4 bases at J, with 15 bases between the two ends. Looked up from germline, CDR1 is MNHNS and CDR2 is SASEGT. This CDR3 region has 14 residues.

The chain joins TRBV7-8 to TRBJ2-3; TRBD2 matches at 13 bases. This CDR3 comprises 16 residues. The J segment lost 7 bases and the V segment lost 4 bases, leaving 8 bases of the junction unmatched. Germline V lookup: CDR1 SGHVS, CDR2 FQNEAQ. CDR3 region: CASSSRTSGSIHTQYF. CDR3 bases: TGTGCCAGCAGCTCTAGGACTAGCGGGAGTATACATACGCAGTATTTT.

The chain's CDR3 is CAWSRWGDRAFF. The CDR3 nucleotides read TGTGCCTGGAGTAGGTGGGGGGATCGGGCTTTCTTT. The rearrangement uses TRBV30 and TRBJ1-1; a weak D match, TRBD1 (5 bases). The CDR3 extends over 12 amino acids. Germline V lookup: CDR1 GTSNPN, CDR2 SVGIG (reference sequence). V was pared by 2 bases and J by 11 bases, with 15 bases between.

The chain uses TRBV30 and TRBJ1-5, with unresolved D. V dropped 0 bases and J dropped 3 bases, with 6 bases sitting between them. Germline CDR1 reads GTSNPN; CDR2 reads SVGIG (reference sequence). This CDR3 region has 13 residues. For the CDR3, the DNA is TGTGCCTGGAGTGTACAGCCCAATCAGCCCCAGCATTTT. It translates to CAWSVQPNQPQHF.

CDR3 nucleotides: TGTGCCAGCAGTGACGCGCGATTCACAGCTTTCTTT. Its translation: CASSDARFTAFF. The chain carries TRBV2 and TRBJ1-1; D gene unclear. Trimming took 3 bases from V and 10 from J, leaving 12 bases between them. The CDR3 covers 12 residues. Germline assignment: CDR1 SNHLY and CDR2 FYNNEI.

The J gene is TRBJ2-7, the V gene TRBV14; D is perhaps TRBD1 (6 bases). This CDR3 comprises 17 residues. Trimming stripped 6 bases from V and 4 bases from J, with 25 bases between. Germline values: CDR1 SGHDN, CDR2 FVKESK. CDR3 sequence (DNA): TGTGCCAGCAGGCGTTCGAGGTGGGGGCATATCCATTACGAGCAGTACTTC. This encodes CASRRSRWGHIHYEQYF.

The chain uses TRBV10-3 and TRBJ1-4, with D possibly being TRBD1 (6 bases). CDR3 length: 13 amino acids. Germline V gene lookup returns CDR1 ENHRY and CDR2 SYGVKD. The V end was cut by 6 bases, the J end by 11 bases, with 16 bases between. CDR3 protein: CAIRGTSQAKLFF. The CDR3 region has the DNA TGTGCCATCAGGGGGACATCCCAAGCGAAACTGTTTTTT.

The genes are TRBV11-3 and TRBJ1-1, with D possibly being TRBD1 (6 bases). Germline CDR1 SGHNT, CDR2 YENEEA. Trimming removed 1 base at V and 0 bases at J, with 12 bases between. The CDR3 has 16 amino acids. The CDR3 sequence: CASSLGRGAMNTEAFF. The CDR3 DNA reads as TGTGCCAGCAGCTTAGGCAGGGGCGCTATGAACACTGAAGCTTTCTTT.

Of note for this clone: One end of the junction varies from germline; a read error may be responsible. The V and J genes are TRBV5-1 and TRBJ1-2; D remains unclear. CDR1 is SGHRS and CDR2 is YFSETQ in the germline V gene. The length of the CDR3 is 16 residues. The CDR3 DNA reads TGCGCCAGCAACTTGCTACCTGACATTTCTAACTATGGCTACACCTTC. This codes for CASNLLPDISNYGYTF.

The chain couples TRBV7-2 to TRBJ2-3, with 7 nucleotides matching TRBD1. This CDR3 has 16 amino acids. CDR1 SGHTA and CDR2 FQGNSA come from the germline V gene. Unmatched junction bases numbered 7, after V lost 0 bases and J lost 4 bases. The CDR3: CASSLALGQGADTQYF. CDR3 coding DNA: TGTGCCAGCAGCTTAGCTCTGGGGCAGGGGGCAGATACGCAGTATTTT.

This chain joins TRBV12-5 and TRBJ1-1; the D is unclear. Germline V CDR1 and CDR2: LGHNT, FRNRAP. V lost 1 base to trimming and J lost 1 base, with 4 bases between them. The CDR3 spans 13 residues. CDR3: CASGLGGNTEAFF. In DNA form, the CDR3 reads TGTGCTAGTGGTTTGGGCGGGAACACTGAAGCTTTCTTT. The variable domain in full, completed from reference TRBV12-5 and TRBJ1-1, reads DARVTQTPRHKVTEMGQEVTMRCQPILGHNTVFWYRQTMMQGLELLAYFRNRAPLDDSGMPKDRFSAEMPDATLATLKIQPSEPRDSAVYFCASGLGGNTEAFFGQGTRLTVV.

This clone was seen a single time. This sequence joins TRBV21-1 and TRBJ1-1; TRBD1, as called in the table, went unchecked against the DNA. TRBV21-1 is a pseudogene locus. This CDR3 contains 15 residues. The chain's CDR3 is CASSKSRQEEVEAFF. Here the CDR3 DNA reads TGTGCCAGCAGCAAATCTCGACAGGAGGAGGTTGAAGCTTTCTTT.

V and J are TRBV5-1 and TRBJ2-2; perhaps TRBD1 as D (6 bases). The ends were cut back, 4 bases at V and 6 bases at J, with 16 bases in the middle. Germline assignment: CDR1 SGHRS and CDR2 YFSETQ. The CDR3 is made up of 15 amino acids. The CDR3 nucleotides read TGCGCCAGCAGCCAGAGACAGGCGGGCCCCGGGGAGCTGTTTTTT. Translated, it gives CASSQRQAGPGELFF.

The chain uses TRBV19 and TRBJ2-5; 9 bases map to TRBD2. Germline lookup yields CDR1 LNHDA and CDR2 SQIVND (reference sequence). The CDR3 spans 16 residues. With V trimmed by 4 bases and J by 5 bases, 11 bases remained unmatched. In nucleotides, the CDR3 is TGTGCCAGTAGTAAGGCTAGCGGGGCCGCGGAGGAGACCCAGTACTTC. Translation gives CASSKASGAAEETQYF.

The chain carries TRBV5-4 and TRBJ1-6; 9 positions agree with TRBD1. The germline gives CDR1 SGHNT, CDR2 YYREEE (reference sequence). After removal of 6 bases from V and 6 bases from J, the junction contained 10 bases not matched to a gene. This CDR3 region has 16 residues. The CDR3 DNA reads as TGTGCCAGCACCTTCAGACAGGGGGTTCCTAATTCACCCCTCCACTTT. This codes for CASTFRQGVPNSPLHF. The full variable domain, completed using reference TRBV5-4 and TRBJ1-6, is ETGVTQSPTHLIKTRGQQVTLRCSSQSGHNTVSWYQQALGQGPQFIFQYYREEENGRGNFPPRFSGLQFPNYSSELNVNALELDDSALYLCASTFRQGVPNSPLHFGNGTRLTVT.

The sample holds one count of this clone. V gene TRBV5-6 combines with J gene TRBJ2-4; D not resolved. The CDR3 spans 15 residues. The V gene's germline CDR1 is SGHDT and CDR2 YYEEEE. With 3 bases removed from V and 3 bases from J, the gap between germline ends came to 13 bases. In nucleotides, the CDR3 is TGTGCCAGCAGCTCCCCCACTGTTGGCAAAAACATTCAGTACTTC. This sequence encodes CASSSPTVGKNIQYF.

This clone came up once. Relative to the germline gene, one junction end is altered; a read error may explain this. The genes are TRBV7-9 and TRBJ2-7; TRBD2 aligns across 14 bases. The CDR3 extends over 19 amino acids. Germline lookup yields CDR1 SEHNR and CDR2 FQNEAQ (reference sequence). CDR3 in amino acids: CSSSFDRTSGRSGPREQYF. CDR3 DNA sequence: TGTTCCAGCAGCTTTGACAGGACTAGCGGGAGGTCAGGTCCACGCGAGCAGTACTTC.

V is TRBV2 and J is TRBJ1-1, with D perhaps matching TRBD1 (5 bases). The ends were cut back, 4 bases at V and 11 bases at J, with 17 bases in the middle. The germline V gene encodes CDR1 SNHLY and CDR2 FYNNEI. This CDR3 has 13 amino acids. The CDR3 nucleotides read TGTGCCAGCAGTGGTCAAGGGGTCGAAGGGGCTTTCTTT. Its translation is CASSGQGVEGAFF.